The text below deals with one T cell receptor (beta chain). Sorted-subset replicate PCRs used approximately 180 ng of genomic DNA. This amount corresponded to some 30,000 T cell genomes. The method was immunoSEQ multiplex PCR; TCRdb's version includes in-frame clones alone and lacks a portion of them. This sample has about 1.4 million clones, with around 95% found just once. The germline V gene has CDR1 LNHNV and CDR2 YYDKDF (reference sequence). With 3 bases removed from V and 0 bases from J, the gap between germline ends came to 18 bases. The CDR3 spans 18 residues. This sample is drawn from a study of shared clonotypes between healthy human individuals.

The V gene is TRBV15, the J gene TRBJ2-1; D is ambiguous. This receptor was identified in a man in his thirties or forties in good health. Material: naive CD4+ T cells sorted from blood. Documented subset: CD45RA+ positively selected. The CDR3 sequence is CATSRWGGPRSSYNEQFF. The CDR3 DNA follows: TGTGCCACCAGCAGGTGGGGTGGGCCTAGGAGCTCCTACAATGAGCAGTTCTTC.